This T cell receptor beta chain is drawn from a study of blood T cells in healthy people across ages. The CDR3 covers 13 residues. Germline V gene data show CDR1 as ENHRY and CDR2 as SYGVKD. V shed 11 bases and J shed 2 bases, with 14 bases lying between them. Next came a second PCR, run for about 7 to 12 cycles, which used a sample-barcoded 5' primer along with a J-beta primer mix. TCRdb fed the 5' RACE reads into MiXCR, producing one record per CDR3 protein. Here the sample spans fewer than 950,000 distinct CDR3 sequences, 53% being singletons. The receptor was derived from a man older than 75 in good health. Sequencing was carried out using blood. The rearrangement links TRBV10-3 to TRBJ2-3; a weak D match, TRBD1 (6 bases). The CDR3 DNA sequence: TGTGCCGCCAGGGACAACCCCACAGATACGCAGTATTTT. Its translation: CAARDNPTDTQYF.